The T cell receptor beta chain described here comes from a study of OX40 agonist ivuxolimab in advanced cancers. Regarding the research as a whole: Ivuxolimab, which targeted the costimulatory receptor OX40 (CD134), was an agonistic, fully human IgG2 monoclonal antibody. In the dose-escalation cohort, roughly 82% of patients were male, and the mean age was roughly 56 years with a range of roughly 20 to 85. Partial responses occurred in three dose-escalation patients: two with cutaneous melanoma and one with hepatocellular carcinoma. Of the roughly 50 dose-escalation patients, hepatocellular carcinoma was present in about 20, melanoma in some 15, renal cell carcinoma in 9 and head and neck cancer in 9. The monotherapy dose-escalation portion (N = 52 patients) of the phase I ivuxolimab trial is reported in the paper. Intravenous ivuxolimab was administered to patients every 2 weeks at six dose levels: 0.01, 0.1, 0.3, 1.5, 3 and 10 mg/kg. The purpose of peripheral TCRbeta sequencing was to test whether ivuxolimab changed TCR sequence diversity and led to clonal T-cell expansion. Patients were allowed to have had prior anti-PD-1, anti-PD-L1 or anti-CTLA-4 therapy, and 40% of the dose-escalation patients had been treated with checkpoint inhibitors.

The germline V gene sets CDR1 to SQVTM and CDR2 to ANQGSEA. From the cysteine through the phenylalanine, the CDR3 covers 12 amino acids. Of all the DNA, just the CDR3 is kept, 36 bases in frame from base 1. Trimming takes 3 bases from V and 4 bases from J, and the germline ends sit 9 bases apart. The investigation overall reported the following: On average, CD8+ T cells showed more expanded clones than CD4+ T cells after ivuxolimab. The antigen specificity of the clonally expanded peripheral T cells was not determined. At doses from 0.1 to 3.0 mg/kg, clonal expansion was seen in both CD4+ and CD8+ blood T cells between baseline and week 6. Low levels of normalized T-cell clonal expansion were also seen in some nonresponding patients. In the 0.1-3.0 mg/kg groups, partial responders had among the lowest normalized peripheral clonal expansion, particularly in CD8+ T cells.

The trial excluded patients who had a history of autoimmune disease or who were on systemic immunosuppression. Peripheral blood for TCR sequencing was collected from all dose cohorts at baseline, on cycle 4 day 1, and on cycle 7 day 1. Samples came from an open-label, multicenter, first-in-human phase I dose-escalation trial of ivuxolimab. Adults with locally advanced or metastatic melanoma, renal cell, hepatocellular, or head and neck squamous cell carcinoma were enrolled in the trial. Before TCR sequencing, CD4+ and CD8+ T cells were separately sorted from peripheral blood. With regard to this clone: It has no known antigen specificity. No base-level quality is on record; no much larger clone is a single base apart.

Genomic DNA was isolated from the sorted cells so that the TCRbeta CDR3 region could be sequenced. TCRbeta CDR3 regions were sequenced using the immunoSEQ Assay. Sourced from immuneACCESS, this table was stored by TCRdb with only in-frame sequences that have V and J called. A share of the clones is absent; for the studies checked, an unresolved V gene accounts for under half, and the remainder has no known explanation. The sample includes 60,000 or so clones, with approximately 94% observed a single time. The leading ten clones occupy roughly a fifth of the sample. The source is an adult with an advanced solid tumor such as melanoma, head and neck, liver or kidney cancer. The sequence links TRBV29-1 to TRBJ1-2; the D gene assignment is ambiguous. The source was CD4+ or CD8+ T cells sorted from blood, collected in a trial of the OX40 agonist ivuxolimab. This receptor has the CDR3 CSVEGRGYGYTF. The base sequence is TGCAGCGTTGAGGGTAGAGGCTATGGCTACACCTTC.